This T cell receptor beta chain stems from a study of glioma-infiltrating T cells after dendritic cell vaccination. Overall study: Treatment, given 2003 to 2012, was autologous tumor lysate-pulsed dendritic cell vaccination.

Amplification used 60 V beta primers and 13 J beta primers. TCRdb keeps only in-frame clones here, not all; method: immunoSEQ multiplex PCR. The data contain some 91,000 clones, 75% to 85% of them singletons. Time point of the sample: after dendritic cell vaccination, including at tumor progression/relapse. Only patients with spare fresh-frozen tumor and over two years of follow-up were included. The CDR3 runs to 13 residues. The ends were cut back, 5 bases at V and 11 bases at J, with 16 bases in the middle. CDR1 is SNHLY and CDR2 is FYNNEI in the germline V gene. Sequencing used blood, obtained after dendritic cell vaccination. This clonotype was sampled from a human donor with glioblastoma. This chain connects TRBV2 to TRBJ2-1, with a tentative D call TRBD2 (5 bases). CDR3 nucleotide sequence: TGTGCCAGCAGTTTTTCGGGTAGCGCCAAGCAGTTCTTC. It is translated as CASSFSGSAKQFF.